This entry concerns a single T cell receptor (beta chain). As yet, its antigen is unknown. The record originates from a study of shared clonotypes between healthy human individuals. Study conclusions and caveats: Shared clonotypes: approximately 4.5% naive CD4, around 3.5% naive CD8, 2.3% memory CD4, under 0.45% memory CD8. The expectation was that sequencing depth would affect clonotype sharing among donors. Generally, naive subsets came out with larger estimated richness than memory subsets.

Per the germline V gene, CDR1 is SGDLS and CDR2 is YYNGEE. With 3 bases clipped from V and 5 bases from J, the junction kept 5 bases outside the gene matches. The CDR3 sequence is 14 residues long. Naive CD8 cells lacked CD45RO and underwent positive selection for CCR7, leaving out terminally differentiated effector memory CD45RA+ cells. Clones were read by immunoSEQ multiplex PCR, and TCRdb kept only the in-frame ones, dropping some. This sample has millions of clones, with over 85% found just once. The specimen sequenced was naive CD8+ T cells sorted from blood. This sequence was found in a man aged 18 to 30 in good health. This chain uses TRBV9 with TRBJ2-3; TRBD2 matches 8 bases. The CDR3 coding sequence is TGTGCCAGCAGCGGGGGGACTAGTGGAGATACGCAGTATTTT. Translation gives CASSGGTSGDTQYF. The complete variable domain, with remaining parts taken from reference TRBV9 and TRBJ2-3, reads DSGVTQTPKHLITATGQRVTLRCSPRSGDLSVYWYQQSLDQGLQFLIQYYNGEERAKGNILERFSAQQFPDLHSELNLSSLELGDSALYFCASSGGTSGDTQYFGPGTRLTVL.